The 21 T cell receptor beta chains reported below all come from one sample, sequenced in a study of blood T cell repertoires in COVID-19. TCRdb's table, derived via immunoSEQ multiplex PCR, lists solely in-frame clones and lacks some. The sample shows some 96,000 clones, 86% of them seen only once. The material sequenced was peripheral blood. The receptor set was obtained from a man older than 75 with acute or convalescent COVID-19.

CDR3: CASSTDPNRTSGRRGPGELFF. The DNA for the CDR3 is TGTGCCAGCAGCACCGACCCAAACCGGACTAGCGGGAGGAGGGGGCCCGGGGAGCTGTTTTTT. The chain is built from TRBV6-6 and TRBJ2-2, with TRBD2 identical over 14 bases. This CDR3 has 21 amino acids. Germline CDR1 reads MNHNY; CDR2 reads SVGAGI (reference sequence). V was clipped by 6 bases and J by 6 bases; unmatched bases: 21.

This chain joins TRBV2 and TRBJ1-5; D gene ambiguous. Germline assignment: CDR1 SNHLY and CDR2 FYNNEI. The germline V and J ends were trimmed by 5 bases and 3 bases, with 5 bases remaining between them. CDR3 length: 12 amino acids. The DNA of the CDR3 is TGTGCCAGCAGTCGGGTCAATCAGCCCCAGCATTTT. It specifies CASSRVNQPQHF.

This clone appeared a few times. The CDR3 region is CASSFPGGHEQFF. CDR3 DNA sequence: TGTGCCAGCAGTTTCCCAGGGGGTCATGAGCAGTTCTTC. The chain employs TRBV27 and TRBJ2-1, with 7 bases that match TRBD1. Germline V gives CDR1 MNHEY, CDR2 SMNVEV (reference sequence). The J segment lost 8 bases and the V segment lost 3 bases, leaving 4 bases of the junction unmatched. This CDR3 spans 13 amino acids.

This clone showed up just a few times. The CDR3, as DNA: TGTGCCAGCAGGACGACAGGGCTGGGTGGCTACACCTTC. This translates into CASRTTGLGGYTF. V is TRBV28 and J is TRBJ1-2, with TRBD1 identical over 7 bases. Trimming took 6 bases from V and 7 from J; bases not matched to a gene: 8. Germline CDR1 is MDHEN and CDR2 is SYDVKM. The CDR3 has 13 residues.

This chain joins TRBV6-2 or TRBV6-3 and TRBJ2-7; D perhaps matches TRBD1 (6 bases). This CDR3 is built from 17 residues. Germline V gives CDR1 MNHEY, CDR2 SVGEGT. Trimming left V 6 bases short and J 0 bases short, with 21 bases between. CDR3 amino acids: CASSPSPTGPISYEQYF. CDR3 nucleotide sequence: TGTGCCAGCAGCCCCTCTCCTACAGGGCCCATCTCCTACGAGCAGTACTTC.

CDR3 DNA: TGTGCCAGCAGCTACAGGGCCCAAGAGACCCAGTACTTC. It codes for CASSYRAQETQYF. This chain uses TRBV12-3 or TRBV12-4 with TRBJ2-5; TRBD1 might be the D (6 bases). Trimming took 6 bases from V and 1 from J, leaving 9 bases between them. This CDR3 region has 13 residues.

CDR3: CASSRPGVSGNTIYF. CDR3 nucleotides: TGTGCCAGCAGCCGTCCCGGGGTTAGTGGAAACACCATATATTTT. The chain joins TRBV6-5 to TRBJ1-3; D is ambiguous. Germline CDR1 is MNHEY and CDR2 is SVGAGI. V lost 6 bases and J lost 3, with 15 bases in between. The CDR3 contains 15 residues.

In regard to this clone: Other nucleotide sequences in the sample specify the same CDR3. The J gene is TRBJ1-1, the V gene TRBV20-1, with no clear D. Germline V CDR1 and CDR2: DFQATT, SNEGSKA (reference sequence). The V end was cut by 6 bases, the J end by 3 bases, with 8 bases between. This CDR3 is built from 11 residues. The CDR3 DNA reads as TGCAGTGCCACCGAGGACACTGAAGCTTTCTTT. This codes for CSATEDTEAFF.

This clone was seen a handful of times. The genes are TRBV5-4 and TRBJ2-7; TRBD2 agrees at 7 bases. Per germline, CDR1 SGHNT and CDR2 YYREEE (reference sequence). The CDR3 is 13 amino acids. V shed 4 bases, J shed 3 bases, and the junction held 4 bases outside the gene matches. The CDR3 sequence: CASSRGRGYEQYF. The CDR3 DNA sequence: TGTGCCAGCAGCCGGGGGAGGGGCTACGAGCAGTACTTC.

The genes are TRBV5-5 and TRBJ2-2, with TRBD2 as a possible D gene (5 bases). CDR3 length equals 16 residues. Trimming cost V 4 bases and J 0 bases, with 13 bases left between them. CDR1 and CDR2 (germline): SGHKS, YYEKEE (reference sequence). The CDR3 loop is CASSAKPGSNTGELFF. The CDR3 DNA reads as TGTGCCAGCAGCGCAAAACCGGGATCGAACACCGGGGAGCTGTTTTTT.

This chain joins TRBV7-8 and TRBJ2-3, with D possibly being TRBD2 (5 bases). The V and J ends lost 5 bases and 5 bases respectively, with 11 bases between them. This CDR3 comprises 13 residues. Germline CDR1 reads SGHVS; CDR2 reads FQNEAQ. As DNA, the CDR3 is TGTGCCAGCAGCCCTCCCCGGGAAGATACGCAGTATTTT. Translating it yields CASSPPREDTQYF. The full variable domain, with the rest looked up from reference TRBV7-8 and TRBJ2-3, is GAGVSQSPRYKVAKRGQDVALRCDPISGHVSLFWYQQALGQGPEFLTYFQNEAQLDKSGLPSDRFFAERPEGSVSTLKIQRTQQEDSAVYLCASSPPREDTQYFGPGTRLTVL.

The chain uses TRBV5-4 and TRBJ2-7, with TRBD1 matching over 11 bases. After removal of 2 bases from V and 3 bases from J, the junction contained 4 bases not matched to a gene. CDR3 length: 15 residues. Per germline, CDR1 SGHNT and CDR2 YYREEE (reference sequence). The CDR3 sequence: CASSFGTGGSYEQYF. CDR3 DNA sequence: TGTGCCAGCAGCTTCGGGACAGGGGGAAGCTACGAGCAGTACTTC.

This clone was detected only a few times. This sequence joins TRBV19 and TRBJ2-7; possible D gene TRBD2, 7 bases. V gave up 4 bases and J gave up 0 bases, with 16 bases separating them. Germline V CDR1 and CDR2: LNHDA, SQIVND (reference sequence). The CDR3 runs to 16 residues. The CDR3 spells CASSNPGGGSSYEQYF. The CDR3 region has the DNA TGTGCCAGTAGTAACCCTGGGGGCGGGAGCTCCTACGAGCAGTACTTC.

The chain has TRBV15 and TRBJ2-2; 9 bases are shared with TRBD2. This CDR3 spans 17 amino acids. J gave up 5 bases and V 0 bases, and 7 bases lay outside the gene matches. CDR1 LNHNV and CDR2 YYDKDF come from the germline V gene (reference sequence). DNA for the CDR3: TGTGCCACCAGCAGAGATTTGGTAGCGGGAGAAACCGGGGAGCTGTTTTTT. Residues: CATSRDLVAGETGELFF.

The chain is built from TRBV19 and TRBJ1-1; 7 nucleotides align to TRBD1. The CDR3 spans 13 residues. Germline trimming cut 11 bases from V and 0 bases from J; bases unmatched to any gene: 6. Germline V gene sequence: CDR1 LNHDA, CDR2 SQIVND (reference sequence). The DNA of the CDR3 is TGTGCCGTCCGGGACAGAATGAACACTGAAGCTTTCTTT. Translated: CAVRDRMNTEAFF.

V and J are TRBV7-2 and TRBJ1-5; D ambiguous. The CDR3 runs to 13 residues. Trimming pared 1 base from V and 4 bases from J, leaving 5 bases between. Germline V lookup: CDR1 SGHTA, CDR2 FQGNSA. The CDR3 nucleotides are TGTGCCAGCAGCTTAGATCTGAATCAGCCCCAGCATTTT. Protein: CASSLDLNQPQHF.

This rearrangement joins TRBV5-5 to TRBJ2-1, with D tentatively TRBD2 (5 bases). Deletions cut 0 bases from V and 2 bases from J, with 12 bases between. Germline values: CDR1 SGHKS, CDR2 YYEKEE (reference sequence). CDR3 size: 16 residues. The chain's CDR3 is CASSLGLGIPYNEQFF. The DNA for the CDR3 is TGTGCCAGCAGCTTGGGCCTCGGGATACCCTACAATGAGCAGTTCTTC. Full variable domain (remainder filled in from reference TRBV5-5 and TRBJ2-1): DAGVTQSPTHLIKTRGQQVTLRCSPISGHKSVSWYQQVLGQGPQFIFQYYEKEERGRGNFPDRFSARQFPNYSSELNVNALLLGDSALYLCASSLGLGIPYNEQFFGPGTRLTVL.

The chain couples TRBV7-8 to TRBJ2-6; no firm D call. The CDR3 covers 15 residues. The V and J ends lost 1 base and 2 bases respectively, with 6 bases between them. The germline V gene has CDR1 SGHVS and CDR2 FQNEAQ. The CDR3 coding sequence is TGTGCCAGCAGCTTAGGGGCAGCTGGGGCCAACGTCCTGACTTTC. Protein sequence: CASSLGAAGANVLTF.

This chain links TRBV9 with TRBJ2-2; TRBD1 might be the D (5 bases). Germline V CDR1 and CDR2: SGDLS, YYNGEE. V lost 1 base to trimming and J lost 4 bases, with 14 bases between them. There are 16 residues in the CDR3. CDR3 sequence (DNA): TGTGCCAGCAGCGTATCAGGGCAGGGTGTCACCGGGGAGCTGTTTTTT. This codes for CASSVSGQGVTGELFF.

The chain combines TRBV12-5 with TRBJ1-3; D unresolved. CDR1 and CDR2 (germline): LGHNT, FRNRAP. This CDR3 has 12 residues. Trimming pared 6 bases from V and 3 bases from J, leaving 6 bases between. CDR3 DNA: TGTGCTAGTGGGAGTGATGGAAACACCATATATTTT. It codes for CASGSDGNTIYF.

The chain is built from TRBV6-6 and TRBJ1-2; 9 nucleotides line up with TRBD1. CDR3 length equals 14 residues. In germline, CDR1 is MNHNY, CDR2 SVGAGI (reference sequence). After removal of 4 bases from V and 9 bases from J, the junction contained 9 bases not matched to a gene. The CDR3 sequence: CASSWDRAAFSYTF. CDR3 in DNA: TGTGCCAGCAGTTGGGACAGGGCCGCTTTTAGCTACACCTTC.